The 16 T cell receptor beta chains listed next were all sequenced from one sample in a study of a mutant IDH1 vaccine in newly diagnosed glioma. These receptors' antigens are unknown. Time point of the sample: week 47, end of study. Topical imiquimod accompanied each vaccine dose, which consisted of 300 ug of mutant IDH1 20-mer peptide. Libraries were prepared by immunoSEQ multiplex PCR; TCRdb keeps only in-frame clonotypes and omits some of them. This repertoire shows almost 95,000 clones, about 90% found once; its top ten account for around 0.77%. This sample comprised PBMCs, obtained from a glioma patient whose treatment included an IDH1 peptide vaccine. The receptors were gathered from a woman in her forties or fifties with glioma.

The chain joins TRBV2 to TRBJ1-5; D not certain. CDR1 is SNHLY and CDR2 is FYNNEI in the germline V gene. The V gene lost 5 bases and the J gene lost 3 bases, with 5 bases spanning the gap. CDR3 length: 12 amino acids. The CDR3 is CASSTLNQPQHF. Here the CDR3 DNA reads TGTGCCAGCAGTACGCTCAATCAGCCCCAGCATTTT.

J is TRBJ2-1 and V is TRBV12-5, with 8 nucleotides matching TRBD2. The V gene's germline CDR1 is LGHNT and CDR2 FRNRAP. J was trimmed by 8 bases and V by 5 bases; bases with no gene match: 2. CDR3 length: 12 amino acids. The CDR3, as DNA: TGTGCTAGTGGTCCGGGGGGGTATGAGCAGTTCTTC. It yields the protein CASGPGGYEQFF.

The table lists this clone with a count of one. The CDR3 sequence: CASSYSTGGPDEQYF. The CDR3 nucleotides read TGTGCCAGCAGTTACTCGACGGGAGGGCCCGACGAGCAGTACTTC. This chain joins TRBV6-6 and TRBJ2-7; 8 nucleotides align to TRBD2. V trimming: 0 bases; J trimming: 5 bases; junction bases outside the gene matches: 6. The CDR3 length is 15 residues. In germline, CDR1 is MNHNY, CDR2 SVGAGI (reference sequence).

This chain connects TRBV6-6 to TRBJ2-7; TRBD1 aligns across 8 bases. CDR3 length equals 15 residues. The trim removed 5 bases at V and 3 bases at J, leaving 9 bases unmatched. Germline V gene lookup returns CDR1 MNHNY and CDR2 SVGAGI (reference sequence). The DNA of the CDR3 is TGTGCCAGCAGTGCCTCCGGGACAGGCCTCTACGAGCAGTACTTC. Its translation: CASSASGTGLYEQYF.

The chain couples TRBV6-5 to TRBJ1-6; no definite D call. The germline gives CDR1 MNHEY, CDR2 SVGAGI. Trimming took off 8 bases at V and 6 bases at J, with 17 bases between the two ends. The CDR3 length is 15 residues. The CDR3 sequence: CASGSLEWANSPLHF. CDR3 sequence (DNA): TGTGCCAGCGGTTCCCTGGAGTGGGCTAATTCACCCCTCCACTTT.

The CDR3 nucleotides are TGTGCCAGCAAGCCGGGAAACAGGCGAGTTGGCTACGAGCAGTACTTC. Its protein product is CASKPGNRRVGYEQYF. V gene TRBV28 combines with J gene TRBJ2-7; D could derive from TRBD1 or TRBD2 (5 bases each). Looked up from germline, CDR1 is MDHEN and CDR2 is SYDVKM. This CDR3 region has 16 residues. V was pared by 7 bases and J by 3 bases, with 22 bases between.

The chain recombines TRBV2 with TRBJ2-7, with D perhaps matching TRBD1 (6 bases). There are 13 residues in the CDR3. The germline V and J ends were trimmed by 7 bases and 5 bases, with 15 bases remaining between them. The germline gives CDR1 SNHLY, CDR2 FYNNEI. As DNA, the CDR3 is TGTGCCAGCAAGTCCAGGGCAGGGGACGAGCAGTACTTC. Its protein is CASKSRAGDEQYF.

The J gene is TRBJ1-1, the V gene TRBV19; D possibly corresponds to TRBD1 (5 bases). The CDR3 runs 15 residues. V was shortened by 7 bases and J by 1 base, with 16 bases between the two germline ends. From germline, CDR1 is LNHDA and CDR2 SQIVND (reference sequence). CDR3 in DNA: TGTGCCAGTAATTGGGCCCGGACAACGAACACTGAAGCTTTCTTT. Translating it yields CASNWARTTNTEAFF.

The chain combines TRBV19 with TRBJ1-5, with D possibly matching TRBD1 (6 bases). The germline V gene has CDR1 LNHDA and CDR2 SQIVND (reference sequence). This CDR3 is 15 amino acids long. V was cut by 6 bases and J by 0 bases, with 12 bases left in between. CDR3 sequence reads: CASRLRQDSNQPQHF. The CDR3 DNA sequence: TGTGCCAGTAGACTTCGACAGGATAGCAATCAGCCCCAGCATTTT.

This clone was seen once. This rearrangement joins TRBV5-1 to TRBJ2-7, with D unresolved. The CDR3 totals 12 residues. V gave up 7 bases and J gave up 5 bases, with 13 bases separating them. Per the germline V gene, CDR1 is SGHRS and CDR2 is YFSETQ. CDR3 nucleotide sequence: TGCGCCAGCGGTAGGACCGCGGACGAGCAGTACTTC. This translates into CASGRTADEQYF.

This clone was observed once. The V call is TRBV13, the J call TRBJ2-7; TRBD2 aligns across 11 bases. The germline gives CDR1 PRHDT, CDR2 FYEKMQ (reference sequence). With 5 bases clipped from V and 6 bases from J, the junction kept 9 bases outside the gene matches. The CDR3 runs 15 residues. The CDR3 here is CASSRETSGRLEQYF. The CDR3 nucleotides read TGTGCCAGCAGCCGCGAAACTAGCGGGAGACTCGAGCAGTACTTC.

CDR3 DNA: TGTGCCTGCCTACCGGGGACAGGCCCCTACGAGCAGTACTTC. Translation gives CACLPGTGPYEQYF. The J gene is TRBJ2-5, the V gene TRBV7-9; 8 nucleotides align to TRBD1. With the DNA end fitting TRBJ2-7 better, the J assignment may be wrong. This CDR3 region has 14 residues. CDR1 is SEHNR and CDR2 is FQNEAQ in the germline V gene (reference sequence).

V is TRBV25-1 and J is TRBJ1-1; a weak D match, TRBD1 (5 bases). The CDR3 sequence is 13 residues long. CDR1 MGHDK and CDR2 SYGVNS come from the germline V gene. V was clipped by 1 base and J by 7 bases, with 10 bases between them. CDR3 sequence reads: CASSEWGAIEAFF. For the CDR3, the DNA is TGTGCCAGCAGTGAATGGGGCGCTATTGAAGCTTTCTTT.

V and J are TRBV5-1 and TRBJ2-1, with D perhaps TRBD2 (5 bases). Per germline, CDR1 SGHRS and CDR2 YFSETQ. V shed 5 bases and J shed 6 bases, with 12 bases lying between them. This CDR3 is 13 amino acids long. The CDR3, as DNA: TGCGCCAGCAGTCCGGGGTATGCCAATGAGCAGTTCTTC. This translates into CASSPGYANEQFF.

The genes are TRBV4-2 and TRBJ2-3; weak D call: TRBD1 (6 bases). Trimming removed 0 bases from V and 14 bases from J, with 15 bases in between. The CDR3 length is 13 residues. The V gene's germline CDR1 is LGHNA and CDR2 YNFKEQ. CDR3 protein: CASSQDVTGSRYF. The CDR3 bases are TGTGCCAGCAGCCAAGATGTCACAGGGTCACGGTATTTT.

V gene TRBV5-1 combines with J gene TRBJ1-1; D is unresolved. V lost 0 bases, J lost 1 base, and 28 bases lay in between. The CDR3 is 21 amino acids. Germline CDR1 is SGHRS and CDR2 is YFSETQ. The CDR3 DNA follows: TGCGCCAGCAGCTTGGGCGGTTTCATTTGGAGGACGGGTCTGGAGAACACTGAAGCTTTCTTT. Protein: CASSLGGFIWRTGLENTEAFF.